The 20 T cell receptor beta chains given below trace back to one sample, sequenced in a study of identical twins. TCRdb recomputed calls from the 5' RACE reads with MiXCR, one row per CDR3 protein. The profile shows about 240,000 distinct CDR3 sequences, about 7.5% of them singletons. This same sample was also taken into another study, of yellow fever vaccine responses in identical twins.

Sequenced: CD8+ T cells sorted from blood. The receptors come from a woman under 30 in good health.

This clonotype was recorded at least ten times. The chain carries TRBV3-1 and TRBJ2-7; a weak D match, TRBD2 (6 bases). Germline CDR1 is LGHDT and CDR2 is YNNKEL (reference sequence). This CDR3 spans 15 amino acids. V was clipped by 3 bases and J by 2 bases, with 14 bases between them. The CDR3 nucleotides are TGTGCCAGCAGCCAGGAGGGGTCAACCCCCTACGAGCAGTACTTC. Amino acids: CASSQEGSTPYEQYF.

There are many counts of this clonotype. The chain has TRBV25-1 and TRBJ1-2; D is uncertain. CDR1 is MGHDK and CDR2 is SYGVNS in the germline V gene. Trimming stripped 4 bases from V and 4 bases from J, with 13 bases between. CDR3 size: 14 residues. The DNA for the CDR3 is TGTGCCAGCAGTGTAGGCTCGGGCGGCTATGGCTACACCTTC. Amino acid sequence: CASSVGSGGYGYTF.

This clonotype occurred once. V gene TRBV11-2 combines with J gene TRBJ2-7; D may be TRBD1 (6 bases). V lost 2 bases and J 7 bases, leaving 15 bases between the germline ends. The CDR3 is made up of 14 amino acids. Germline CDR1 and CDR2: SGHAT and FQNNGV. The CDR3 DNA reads TGTGCCAGCAGCTTACCCAACAGGGCGCAGGAGCAGTACTTC. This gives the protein CASSLPNRAQEQYF.

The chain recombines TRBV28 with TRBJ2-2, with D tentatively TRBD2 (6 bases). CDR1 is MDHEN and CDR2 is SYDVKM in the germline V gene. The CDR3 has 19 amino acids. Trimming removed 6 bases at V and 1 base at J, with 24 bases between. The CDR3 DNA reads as TGTGCCAGCAGATCTTGGCTAACGGGAGAGGGCTTGAACACCGGGGAGCTGTTTTTT. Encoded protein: CASRSWLTGEGLNTGELFF.

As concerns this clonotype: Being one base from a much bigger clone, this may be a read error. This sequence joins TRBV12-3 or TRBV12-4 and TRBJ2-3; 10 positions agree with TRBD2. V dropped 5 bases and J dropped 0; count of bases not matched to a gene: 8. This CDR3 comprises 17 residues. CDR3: CASSKMMTSGSTDTQYF. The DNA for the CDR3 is TGTGCCAGCAGTAAAATGATGACTAGCGGGAGCACAGATACGCAGTATTTT.

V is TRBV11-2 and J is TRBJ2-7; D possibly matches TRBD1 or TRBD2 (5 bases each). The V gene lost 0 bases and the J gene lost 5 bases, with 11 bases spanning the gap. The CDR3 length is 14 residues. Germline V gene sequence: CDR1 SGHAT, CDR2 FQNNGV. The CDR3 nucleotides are TGTGCCAGCAGCTTAGAGGGGGATCTGGACGAGCAGTACGTC. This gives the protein CASSLEGDLDEQYV.

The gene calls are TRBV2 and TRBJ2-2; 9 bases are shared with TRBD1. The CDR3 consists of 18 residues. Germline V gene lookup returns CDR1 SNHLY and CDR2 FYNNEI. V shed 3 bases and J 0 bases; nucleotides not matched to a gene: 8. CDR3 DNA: TGTGCCAGCAGTGATAGCGGACAGGGGACTACGAACACCGGGGAGCTGTTTTTT. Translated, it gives CASSDSGQGTTNTGELFF.

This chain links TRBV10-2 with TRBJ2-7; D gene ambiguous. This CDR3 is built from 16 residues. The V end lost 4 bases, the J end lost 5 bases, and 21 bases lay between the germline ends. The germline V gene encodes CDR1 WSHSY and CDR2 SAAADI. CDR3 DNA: TGCGCCAGCAGTGCCCTTAGGTGGTCGAGACACCACGAGCAGTACTTC. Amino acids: CASSALRWSRHHEQYF.

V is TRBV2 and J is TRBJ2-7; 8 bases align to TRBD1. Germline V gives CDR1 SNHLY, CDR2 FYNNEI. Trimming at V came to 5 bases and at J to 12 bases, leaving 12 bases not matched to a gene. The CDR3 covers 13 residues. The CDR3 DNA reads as TGTGCCAGCAGTCCTGCTGACAGGGGATCGCCGTACGTC. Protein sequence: CASSPADRGSPYV.

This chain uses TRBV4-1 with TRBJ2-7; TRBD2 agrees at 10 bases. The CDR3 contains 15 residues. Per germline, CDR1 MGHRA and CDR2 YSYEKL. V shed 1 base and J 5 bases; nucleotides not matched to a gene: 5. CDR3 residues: CASSQGAGGLDEQYF. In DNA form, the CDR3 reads TGCGCCAGCAGCCAAGGAGCGGGGGGGCTGGACGAGCAGTACTTC.

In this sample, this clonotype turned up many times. The CDR3 spells CASSLDFSYEQYV. DNA for the CDR3: TGCGCCAGCAGCTTGGACTTCTCCTACGAGCAGTACGTC. V is TRBV5-1 and J is TRBJ2-7; D remains unclear. V was cut by 0 bases and J by 0 bases, with 4 bases left in between. The CDR3 runs to 13 residues. Germline assignment: CDR1 SGHRS and CDR2 YFSETQ.

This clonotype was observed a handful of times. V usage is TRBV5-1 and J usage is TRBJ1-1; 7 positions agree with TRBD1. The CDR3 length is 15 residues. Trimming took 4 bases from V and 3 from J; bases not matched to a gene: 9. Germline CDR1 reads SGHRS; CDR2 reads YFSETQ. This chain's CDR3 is CASSARSGGDTEAFF. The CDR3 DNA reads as TGCGCCAGCAGCGCACGCTCAGGGGGGGACACTGAAGCTTTCTTT.

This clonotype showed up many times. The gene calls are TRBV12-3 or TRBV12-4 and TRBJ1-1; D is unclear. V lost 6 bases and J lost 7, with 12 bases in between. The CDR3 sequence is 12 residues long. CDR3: CASSPGIGEAFF. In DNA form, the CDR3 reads TGTGCCAGCAGCCCCGGAATTGGTGAAGCTTTCTTT.

CDR3 sequence: CASGNLPGDSYNSPLHF. The DNA for the CDR3 is TGCGCCAGCGGAAACCTCCCGGGGGACTCCTATAATTCACCCCTCCACTTT. The J gene is TRBJ1-6, the V gene TRBV10-2; D might be TRBD1 (5 bases). The CDR3 runs to 17 residues. From germline, CDR1 is WSHSY and CDR2 SAAADI. V gave up 8 bases and J gave up 0 bases, with 17 bases separating them.

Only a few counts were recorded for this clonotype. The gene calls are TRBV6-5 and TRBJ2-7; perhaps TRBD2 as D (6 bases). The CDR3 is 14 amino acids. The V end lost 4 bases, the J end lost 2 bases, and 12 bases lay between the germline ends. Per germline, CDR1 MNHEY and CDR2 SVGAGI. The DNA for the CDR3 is TGTGCCAGCAGTTTTCGGGAGCTGACCTACGAGCAGTACTTC. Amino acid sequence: CASSFRELTYEQYF.

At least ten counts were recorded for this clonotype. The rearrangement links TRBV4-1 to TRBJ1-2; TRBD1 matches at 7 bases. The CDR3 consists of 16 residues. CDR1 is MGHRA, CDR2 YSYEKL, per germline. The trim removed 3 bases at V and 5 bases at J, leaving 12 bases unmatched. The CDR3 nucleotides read TGCGCCAGCAGCCACGCGATAACCGGGACAGTATATGGCTACACCTTC. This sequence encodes CASSHAITGTVYGYTF.

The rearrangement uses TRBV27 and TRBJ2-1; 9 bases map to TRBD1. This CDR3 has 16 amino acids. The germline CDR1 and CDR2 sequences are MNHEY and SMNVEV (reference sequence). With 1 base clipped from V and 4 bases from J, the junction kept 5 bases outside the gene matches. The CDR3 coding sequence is TGTGCCAGCAGTTTATATCTACAGGGGGCTTACAATGAGCAGTTCTTC. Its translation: CASSLYLQGAYNEQFF.

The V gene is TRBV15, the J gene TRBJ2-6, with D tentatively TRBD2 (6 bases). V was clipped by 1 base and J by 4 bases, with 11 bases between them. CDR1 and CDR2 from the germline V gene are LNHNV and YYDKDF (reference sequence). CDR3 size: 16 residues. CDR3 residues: CATSRGSGVGANVLTF. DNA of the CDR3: TGTGCCACCAGCAGAGGCTCGGGGGTCGGGGCCAACGTCCTGACTTTC.

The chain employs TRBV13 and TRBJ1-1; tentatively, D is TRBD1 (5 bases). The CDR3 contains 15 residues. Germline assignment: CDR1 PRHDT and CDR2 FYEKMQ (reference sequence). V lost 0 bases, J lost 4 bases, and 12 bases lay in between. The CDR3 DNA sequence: TGTGCCAGCAGCTTAGGTCGTGGGGCGAGCACTGAAGCTTTCTTT. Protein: CASSLGRGASTEAFF.

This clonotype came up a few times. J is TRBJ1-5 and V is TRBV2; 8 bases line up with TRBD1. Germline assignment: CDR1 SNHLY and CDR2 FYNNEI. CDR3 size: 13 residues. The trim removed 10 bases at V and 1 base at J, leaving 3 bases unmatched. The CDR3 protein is CATRQGSNQPQHF. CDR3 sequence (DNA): TGTGCCACCCGACAGGGGAGCAATCAGCCCCAGCATTTT.